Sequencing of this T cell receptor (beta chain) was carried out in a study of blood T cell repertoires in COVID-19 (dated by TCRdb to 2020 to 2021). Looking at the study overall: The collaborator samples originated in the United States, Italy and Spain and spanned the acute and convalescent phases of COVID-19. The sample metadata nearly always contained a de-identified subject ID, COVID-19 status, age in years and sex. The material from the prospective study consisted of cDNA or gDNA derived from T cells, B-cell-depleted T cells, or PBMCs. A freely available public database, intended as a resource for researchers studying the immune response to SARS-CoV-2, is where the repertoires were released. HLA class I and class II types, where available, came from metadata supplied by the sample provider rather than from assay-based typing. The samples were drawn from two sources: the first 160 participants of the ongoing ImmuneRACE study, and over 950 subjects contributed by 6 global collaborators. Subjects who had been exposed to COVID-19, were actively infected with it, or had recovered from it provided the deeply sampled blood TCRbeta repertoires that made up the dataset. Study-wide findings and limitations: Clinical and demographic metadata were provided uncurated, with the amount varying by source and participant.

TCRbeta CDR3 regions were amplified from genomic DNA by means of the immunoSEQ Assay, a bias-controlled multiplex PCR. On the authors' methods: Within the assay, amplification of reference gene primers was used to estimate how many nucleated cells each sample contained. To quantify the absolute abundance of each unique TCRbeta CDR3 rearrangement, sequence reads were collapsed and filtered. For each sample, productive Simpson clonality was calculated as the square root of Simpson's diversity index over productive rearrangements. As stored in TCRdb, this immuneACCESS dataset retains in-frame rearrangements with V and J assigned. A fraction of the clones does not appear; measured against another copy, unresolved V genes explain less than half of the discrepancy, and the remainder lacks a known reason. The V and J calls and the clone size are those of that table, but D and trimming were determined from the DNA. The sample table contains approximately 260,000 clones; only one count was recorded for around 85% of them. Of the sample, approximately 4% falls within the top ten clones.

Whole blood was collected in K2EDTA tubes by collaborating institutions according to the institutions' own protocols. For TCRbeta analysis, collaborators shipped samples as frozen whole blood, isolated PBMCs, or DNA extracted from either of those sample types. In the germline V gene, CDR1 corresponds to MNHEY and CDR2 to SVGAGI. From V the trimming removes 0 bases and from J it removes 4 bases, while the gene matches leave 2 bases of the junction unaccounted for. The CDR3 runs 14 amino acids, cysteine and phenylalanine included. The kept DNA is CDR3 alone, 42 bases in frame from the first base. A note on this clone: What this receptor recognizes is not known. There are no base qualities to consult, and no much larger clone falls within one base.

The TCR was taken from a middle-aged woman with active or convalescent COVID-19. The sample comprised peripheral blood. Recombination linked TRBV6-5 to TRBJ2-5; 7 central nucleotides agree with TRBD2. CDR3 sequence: CASSYSGGRETQYF. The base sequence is TGTGCCAGCAGTTACTCTGGCGGGAGAGAGACCCAGTACTTC.